The 23 T cell receptor beta chains reported below all come from one sample, sequenced in a study of T cells after yellow fever vaccination. TCRdb itself ran the 5' RACE reads through MiXCR, one entry per CDR3 protein. The table includes roughly 300,000 distinct CDR3 sequences, about 6.6% detected once. The material sequenced was PBMCs, taken about 41 days after the first yellow fever vaccination. The source is a man younger than 30 who received the YFV17D yellow fever vaccine.

This clonotype has more than one count but fewer than ten. This chain uses TRBV13 with TRBJ2-7; D gene uncertain. Per germline, CDR1 PRHDT and CDR2 FYEKMQ (reference sequence). V was trimmed by 5 bases and J by 0 bases, leaving 17 bases between them. The CDR3 totals 16 residues. Here the CDR3 DNA reads TGTGCCAGCAGCCGTCCCCCCCCAAGGAGCTCCTACGAGCAGTACTTC. Its protein product is CASSRPPPRSSYEQYF.

This clonotype appeared a few times. The rearrangement uses TRBV2 and TRBJ2-7, with TRBD1 as a possible D gene (6 bases). V was shortened by 6 bases and J by 5 bases, with 17 bases between the two germline ends. The germline CDR1 and CDR2 sequences are SNHLY and FYNNEI. This CDR3 has 14 amino acids. The CDR3, as DNA: TGTGCCAGCAGCTCTAGGACAGCTCGCGACGAGCAGTACTTC. The encoded protein is CASSSRTARDEQYF.

A few counts support this clonotype. Sequence at one end of the junction differs from germline and may be a read error. The rearrangement joins TRBV7-9 to TRBJ1-2; 9 bases are shared with TRBD1. Germline V gene sequence: CDR1 SEHNR, CDR2 FQNEAQ (reference sequence). The CDR3 spans 15 residues. The CDR3 bases are TGTGCCAGCAGCTTACCCGGGACAGGGCTCTATCGCTACACCTTC. As protein: CASSLPGTGLYRYTF.

In its sample, this clonotype was seen a few times. The chain has TRBV14 and TRBJ2-5, with D hard to call. The CDR3 covers 14 residues. The V end was cut by 5 bases, the J end by 1 base, with 11 bases between. The germline gives CDR1 SGHDN, CDR2 FVKESK. CDR3 nucleotides: TGTGCCAGCAGCGGCCTAAACCGCCAAGAGACCCAGTACTTC. Its translation: CASSGLNRQETQYF.

The chain combines TRBV7-2 with TRBJ2-1; 11 nucleotides align to TRBD1. The CDR3 is 15 amino acids. Trimming at V came to 1 base and at J to 8 bases, leaving 4 bases not matched to a gene. CDR1 is SGHTA, CDR2 FQGNSA, per germline. The CDR3 loop is CASSLGTGGGYEQFF. The CDR3 nucleotides are TGTGCCAGCAGCTTAGGGACAGGGGGCGGATATGAGCAGTTCTTC.

The gene calls are TRBV5-6 and TRBJ2-7, with 9 nucleotides matching TRBD1. CDR1 and CDR2 (germline): SGHDT, YYEEEE. The V segment lost 5 bases and the J segment 9 bases; nucleotides outside the gene matches: 9. CDR3 length: 13 residues. The CDR3 DNA sequence: TGTGCCAGCAGAGATGGACAGGGGCTTGGGCAGTACTTC. Protein product: CASRDGQGLGQYF.

This clonotype occurred a few times. This chain uses TRBV5-1 with TRBJ1-2, with D uncertain. The CDR3 has 15 amino acids. Trimming took 4 bases from V and 0 from J, leaving 13 bases between them. The germline V gene has CDR1 SGHRS and CDR2 YFSETQ. The CDR3 region has the DNA TGCGCCAGCAGCCCGGCGGACGCAGCTAACTATGGCTACACCTTC. It translates to CASSPADAANYGYTF.

This clonotype was seen more than once but under ten times. The rearrangement links TRBV20-1 to TRBJ1-1, with D maybe TRBD1 (5 bases). Germline V gives CDR1 DFQATT, CDR2 SNEGSKA (reference sequence). CDR3 length: 15 residues. The V end was cut by 2 bases, the J end by 4 bases, with 17 bases between. The CDR3 DNA reads TGCAGTGCTAGACCCCGTCGGGGGGGGGGCACTGAAGCTTTCTTT. Translation: CSARPRRGGGTEAFF.

Many counts were recorded for this clonotype. This sequence joins TRBV6-1 and TRBJ1-4; D unresolved. Germline CDR1 MNHNS, CDR2 SASEGT. This CDR3 has 14 amino acids. Trimming cost V 7 bases and J 0 bases, with 9 bases left between them. The DNA of the CDR3 is TGTGCCAGCACACCGACACCAACTAATGAAAAACTGTTTTTT. It translates to CASTPTPTNEKLFF.

By share of the sample, this clonotype is medium-sized (0.01 to 0.1%). The rearrangement joins TRBV7-9 to TRBJ2-2, with 7 bases matching TRBD1. Trimming cost V 5 bases and J 4 bases; bases outside gene matches: 7. The germline V gene encodes CDR1 SEHNR and CDR2 FQNEAQ (reference sequence). The CDR3 sequence is 15 residues long. The DNA of the CDR3 is TGTGCCAGCAGCATCCCGGGACAGCCCACCGGGGAGCTGTTTTTT. Its protein product is CASSIPGQPTGELFF.

This chain uses TRBV7-2 with TRBJ2-3, with unresolved D. V lost 2 bases and J 7 bases, leaving 16 bases between the germline ends. CDR1 SGHTA and CDR2 FQGNSA come from the germline V gene. The CDR3 has 15 amino acids. The CDR3 region is CASSLRSDHRNTQYF. The CDR3 nucleotides read TGTGCCAGCAGCTTAAGGTCAGACCACAGAAATACGCAGTATTTT.

This clonotype was seen many times. This chain uses TRBV12-3 or TRBV12-4 with TRBJ2-5, with D hard to call. CDR3 size: 13 residues. The V end was cut by 3 bases, the J end by 2 bases, with 7 bases between. In DNA, the CDR3 is TGTGCCAGCAGTTTGCTAGGGCAAGAGACCCAGTACTTC. This codes for CASSLLGQETQYF.

In this sample, this clonotype turned up a few times. This chain links TRBV20-1 with TRBJ1-1; D is undetermined. The germline V gene has CDR1 DFQATT and CDR2 SNEGSKA (reference sequence). V lost 5 bases and J lost 0, with 7 bases in between. The CDR3 loop spans 12 amino acids. The CDR3 nucleotides are TGCAGTGCTTATTCACTGAACACTGAAGCTTTCTTT. Translating gives CSAYSLNTEAFF.

This clonotype was counted between two and nine times. The chain employs TRBV29-1 and TRBJ2-5; possibly TRBD1 for D (6 bases). The germline V gene encodes CDR1 SQVTM and CDR2 ANQGSEA. CDR3 length: 13 residues. Deletions cut 2 bases from V and 2 bases from J, with 9 bases between. The CDR3: CSVEQGIQETQYF. The DNA for the CDR3 is TGCAGCGTTGAACAGGGGATACAAGAGACCCAGTACTTC.

The V gene is TRBV7-9, the J gene TRBJ2-5; 7 bases match TRBD1. In germline, CDR1 is SEHNR, CDR2 FQNEAQ (reference sequence). With V trimmed by 3 bases and J by 0 bases, 7 bases remained unmatched. The CDR3 contains 16 residues. The CDR3 sequence: CASSFSDRSHQETQYF. The DNA of the CDR3 is TGTGCCAGCAGCTTCTCGGACAGGAGCCACCAAGAGACCCAGTACTTC.

The table lists this clonotype with many counts. This sequence joins TRBV4-2 and TRBJ2-2, with a possible D match to TRBD1 (5 bases). The V gene lost 4 bases and the J gene lost 0 bases, with 12 bases spanning the gap. The germline gives CDR1 LGHNA, CDR2 YNFKEQ. This CDR3 region has 16 residues. The CDR3 nucleotides read TGTGCCAGCAGCCTAGCAGGGAACGCGAACACCGGGGAGCTGTTTTTT. This gives the protein CASSLAGNANTGELFF.

V is TRBV15 and J is TRBJ2-1, with TRBD1 matching 10 bases. The CDR3 has 15 amino acids. Unmatched junction bases numbered 1, after V lost 0 bases and J lost 5 bases. Germline CDR1 LNHNV, CDR2 YYDKDF (reference sequence). In DNA, the CDR3 is TGTGCCACCAGCAGAGAGGGGACAGGGGACAATGAGCAGTTCTTC. It is translated as CATSREGTGDNEQFF.

The J gene is TRBJ2-7, the V gene TRBV5-1; D gene uncertain. Germline CDR1 and CDR2: SGHRS and YFSETQ. The CDR3 is 13 amino acids. V was clipped by 4 bases and J by 3 bases, with 11 bases between them. CDR3 amino acids: CASSTFDIYEQYF. The CDR3 region has the DNA TGCGCCAGCAGCACCTTCGATATCTACGAGCAGTACTTC.

This clonotype was observed at least ten times. The V and J genes are TRBV29-1 and TRBJ1-5; D gene unclear. Germline values: CDR1 SQVTM, CDR2 ANQGSEA. The CDR3 spans 15 residues. Trimming stripped 7 bases from V and 2 bases from J, with 18 bases between. CDR3 coding DNA: TGCAGCGCCTCGGACGGGATCTTGGGCAATCAGCCCCAGCATTTT. Translation gives CSASDGILGNQPQHF.

This clonotype has a count of ten or more. This chain uses TRBV25-1 with TRBJ2-3, with 7 bases fitting TRBD2. The ends lost 4 bases at V and 4 bases at J; junction bases unmatched: 8. Germline V gives CDR1 MGHDK, CDR2 SYGVNS. The CDR3 sequence is 15 residues long. The CDR3 DNA is TGTGCCAGCAGTGTTGGGCGGGGGAAAGCAGATACGCAGTATTTT. This gives the protein CASSVGRGKADTQYF.

The rearrangement links TRBV9 to TRBJ2-3; 15 positions agree with TRBD2. J gave up 5 bases and V 3 bases, and 4 bases lay outside the gene matches. CDR1 is SGDLS, CDR2 YYNGEE, per germline. CDR3 length: 16 amino acids. CDR3 sequence reads: CASSAGLAGGGDTQYF. CDR3 coding DNA: TGTGCCAGCAGCGCCGGACTAGCGGGGGGGGGAGATACGCAGTATTTT.

Many counts were recorded for this clonotype. V is TRBV12-3 or TRBV12-4 and J is TRBJ1-5; possible D gene TRBD1, 5 bases. Between the trimmed V and J ends, which lost 1 base and 0 bases, there was a span of 10 bases. The CDR3 covers 16 residues. CDR3 in DNA: TGTGCCAGCAGTTTAGACGGCAGGGTTAGCAATCAGCCCCAGCATTTT. Translation gives CASSLDGRVSNQPQHF.

This clonotype occurred many times. The rearrangement links TRBV3-1 to TRBJ2-2; D possibly uses TRBD1 or TRBD2 (5 bases each). With 1 base removed from V and 6 bases from J, the gap between germline ends came to 12 bases. This CDR3 is 15 amino acids long. Germline CDR1 is LGHDT and CDR2 is YNNKEL (reference sequence). CDR3 region: CASSQAWRGAGELFF. In DNA form, the CDR3 reads TGTGCCAGCAGCCAAGCTTGGAGAGGGGCCGGGGAGCTGTTTTTT.